The 3 T cell receptor beta chains given below trace back to one sample, sequenced in a study of blood T cell repertoires in COVID-19. Using immunoSEQ multiplex PCR, the repertoire was profiled, and TCRdb retains in-frame clones only, with some absent. Counted here are approximately 260,000 clones, around 86% occurring once; the ten biggest clones make up 2.5% to 3.5%. Material for sequencing was PBMCs or T cells enriched from blood (not recorded which). These receptors were taken from a woman in her 40s with acute COVID-19.

This clone was counted once. The chain employs TRBV10-3 and TRBJ2-1; 9 bases fit TRBD2. Trimming removed 2 bases from V and 7 bases from J; junction bases left unmatched: 9. Germline V gives CDR1 ENHRY, CDR2 SYGVKD. The CDR3 contains 16 residues. The CDR3 sequence is CAISERLAGVNNEQFF. In nucleotides, the CDR3 is TGTGCCATCAGTGAGAGATTAGCGGGAGTGAATAATGAGCAGTTCTTC.

The V call is TRBV15, the J call TRBJ1-3; D remains ambiguous. Germline loops: CDR1 LNHNV, CDR2 YYDKDF (reference sequence). The CDR3 runs 13 residues. V lost 0 bases to trimming and J lost 4 bases, with 4 bases between them. The CDR3 region is CATSRDEGNTIYF. Here the CDR3 DNA reads TGTGCCACCAGCAGAGATGAGGGAAACACCATATATTTT.

V gene TRBV7-9 combines with J gene TRBJ2-1; possible D gene TRBD2, 7 bases. Trimming took 2 bases from V and 10 from J, leaving 12 bases between them. The length of the CDR3 is 13 residues. Germline V gene lookup returns CDR1 SEHNR and CDR2 FQNEAQ (reference sequence). The CDR3 is CASSLLAGAEQFF. DNA of the CDR3: TGTGCCAGCAGCTTACTTGCGGGGGCGGAGCAGTTCTTC.